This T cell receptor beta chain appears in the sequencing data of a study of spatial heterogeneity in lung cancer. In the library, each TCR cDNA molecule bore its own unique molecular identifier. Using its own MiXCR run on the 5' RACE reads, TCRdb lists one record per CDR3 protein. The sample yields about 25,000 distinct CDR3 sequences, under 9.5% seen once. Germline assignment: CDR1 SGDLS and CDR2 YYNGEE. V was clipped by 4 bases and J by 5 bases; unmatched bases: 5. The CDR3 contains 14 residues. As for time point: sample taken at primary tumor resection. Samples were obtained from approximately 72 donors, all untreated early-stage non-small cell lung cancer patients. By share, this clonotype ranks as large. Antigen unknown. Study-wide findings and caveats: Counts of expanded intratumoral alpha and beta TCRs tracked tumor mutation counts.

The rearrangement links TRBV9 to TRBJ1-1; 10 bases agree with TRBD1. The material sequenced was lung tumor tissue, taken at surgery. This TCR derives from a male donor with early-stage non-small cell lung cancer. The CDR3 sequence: CASSRQGAGTEAFF. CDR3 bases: TGTGCCAGCAGCAGACAGGGGGCAGGGACTGAAGCTTTCTTT.